Presented here are 22 T cell receptor beta chains from one specimen sequenced in a study of graft-versus-host responses after intestinal transplantation. Profiled with immunoSEQ multiplex PCR; TCRdb holds only in-frame clones, not every one. Here the sample spans roughly 7,000 clones, about nine tenths being singletons. The sequenced sample was PBMCs, obtained nearly 85 days after transplant. The receptors originated from a human patient who received an intestinal transplant, so some T cells may come from the graft donor.

The CDR3: CASSEEPGQSQPQHF. In DNA form, the CDR3 reads TGTGCCAGCAGCGAAGAACCGGGACAAAGTCAGCCCCAGCATTTT. This chain connects TRBV9 to TRBJ1-5, with a weak D call TRBD1 (6 bases). Germline V gives CDR1 SGDLS, CDR2 YYNGEE. Trimming left V 3 bases short and J 6 bases short, with 16 bases between. CDR3 length: 15 residues.

The chain combines TRBV5-4 with TRBJ1-1, with no clear D. The CDR3 length is 12 residues. V gave up 0 bases and J gave up 8 bases, with 8 bases separating them. The V gene's germline CDR1 is SGHNT and CDR2 YYREEE (reference sequence). In nucleotides, the CDR3 is TGTGCCAGCAGCTTGGAAGCCGGAGAAGCTTTCTTT. Its translation: CASSLEAGEAFF.

The CDR3 nucleotides are TGTGCCACCAGCAGAGAGAGGGTGGTAGAGACCCAGTACTTC. The encoded protein is CATSRERVVETQYF. The gene calls are TRBV15 and TRBJ2-5, with D perhaps matching TRBD2 (5 bases). The CDR3 has 14 residues. From germline, CDR1 is LNHNV and CDR2 YYDKDF (reference sequence). V was clipped by 0 bases and J by 4 bases, with 9 bases between them.

The chain uses TRBV6-5 and TRBJ1-1, with D tentatively TRBD1 (6 bases). CDR1 and CDR2 (germline): MNHEY, SVGAGI. The CDR3 loop spans 14 amino acids. V dropped 2 bases and J dropped 6 bases, with 13 bases sitting between them. As DNA, the CDR3 is TGTGCCAGCAGTTACGGGGGGGGCTTACCTGAAGCTTTCTTT. Translated, it gives CASSYGGGLPEAFF.

The genes are TRBV27 and TRBJ1-1; D not certain. Looked up from germline, CDR1 is MNHEY and CDR2 is SMNVEV (reference sequence). The CDR3 sequence is 15 residues long. The V end was cut by 0 bases, the J end by 3 bases, with 11 bases between. CDR3 bases: TGTGCCAGCAGTTTATCGGAGGGCTGGGACACTGAAGCTTTCTTT. Protein: CASSLSEGWDTEAFF.

The gene calls are TRBV5-6 and TRBJ2-7; a weak D match, TRBD2 (6 bases). The CDR3 length is 14 residues. From germline, CDR1 is SGHDT and CDR2 YYEEEE. The ends were cut back, 4 bases at V and 2 bases at J, with 13 bases in the middle. This chain's CDR3 is CASSRLGPPYEQYV. CDR3 sequence (DNA): TGTGCCAGCAGCCGACTAGGACCTCCCTACGAGCAGTACGTC.

The genes are TRBV4-1 and TRBJ1-2; 9 bases are a match to TRBD1. The germline V gene has CDR1 MGHRA and CDR2 YSYEKL. The V and J ends lost 4 bases and 2 bases, in that order; junction bases with no gene match: 2. This CDR3 spans 14 amino acids. CDR3 nucleotide sequence: TGCGCCAGCAGCCCGGGACAGGGAAACTATGGCTACACCTTC. It is translated as CASSPGQGNYGYTF.

This chain joins TRBV2 and TRBJ1-1; TRBD1 agrees at 7 bases. The V segment lost 6 bases and the J segment 6 bases; nucleotides outside the gene matches: 7. Germline V gene data show CDR1 as SNHLY and CDR2 as FYNNEI. This CDR3 contains 13 residues. In DNA form, the CDR3 reads TGTGCCAGCAGCCAACAGGGGAGGGCTGAAGCTTTCTTT. Translating gives CASSQQGRAEAFF.

This clone has just a few counts. V gene TRBV27 combines with J gene TRBJ2-7; 8 bases align to TRBD1. With 5 bases clipped from V and 0 bases from J, the junction kept 6 bases outside the gene matches. The germline CDR1 and CDR2 sequences are MNHEY and SMNVEV (reference sequence). The CDR3 has 15 residues. CDR3 DNA sequence: TGTGCCAGCAGTATTGGACAGGGTAGCTCCTACGAGCAGTACTTC. The encoded protein is CASSIGQGSSYEQYF.

V usage is TRBV7-9 and J usage is TRBJ2-3; no clear D. CDR3 size: 13 residues. Germline values: CDR1 SEHNR, CDR2 FQNEAQ (reference sequence). V was cut by 1 base and J by 6 bases, with 8 bases left in between. In DNA, the CDR3 is TGTGCCAGCAGCTTAGAAGCAACGGATACGCAGTATTTT. It specifies CASSLEATDTQYF.

The chain couples TRBV28 to TRBJ2-5; perhaps D is TRBD1 or TRBD2 (5 bases each). This CDR3 comprises 14 residues. The germline gives CDR1 MDHEN, CDR2 SYDVKM. With 5 bases removed from V and 5 bases from J, the gap between germline ends came to 15 bases. CDR3 in amino acids: CASSRSRGGETQYF. For the CDR3, the DNA is TGTGCCAGCAGTCGGTCCCGGGGCGGGGAGACCCAGTACTTC.

The sample holds one count of this clone. The chain joins TRBV15 to TRBJ1-1; no definite D call. The CDR3 is made up of 15 amino acids. Germline CDR1 is LNHNV and CDR2 is YYDKDF (reference sequence). V was cut by 0 bases and J by 6 bases, with 14 bases left in between. CDR3 sequence (DNA): TGTGCCACCAGCAGAGATCGCGGGATGGGGTCTGAAGCTTTCTTT. Protein product: CATSRDRGMGSEAFF.

V gene TRBV28 combines with J gene TRBJ1-4; D is unresolved. The V gene's germline CDR1 is MDHEN and CDR2 SYDVKM. V was clipped by 5 bases and J by 5 bases, with 18 bases between them. The CDR3 loop spans 16 amino acids. The DNA of the CDR3 is TGTGCCAGCAGTGCTCGAAAGGGATTCCAGAATGAAAAACTGTTTTTT. It translates to CASSARKGFQNEKLFF.

This chain uses TRBV9 with TRBJ2-3, with TRBD1 matching 7 bases. The CDR3 has 18 amino acids. V shed 0 bases, J shed 1 base, and the junction held 11 bases outside the gene matches. Per germline, CDR1 SGDLS and CDR2 YYNGEE. CDR3: CASSVGGRKGAGTDTQYF. Here the CDR3 DNA reads TGTGCCAGCAGCGTAGGAGGGAGAAAGGGGGCGGGCACAGATACGCAGTATTTT.

In its sample, this clone was seen once. V gene TRBV5-8 combines with J gene TRBJ1-2, with a weak D call TRBD1 (5 bases). Trimming left V 2 bases short and J 7 bases short, with 9 bases between. The CDR3 is made up of 12 amino acids. Germline V CDR1 and CDR2: SGHTS, YDEGEE. Here the CDR3 DNA reads TGTGCCAGCAGCTTCGGGGCCGGTGGCTACACCTTC. It specifies CASSFGAGGYTF.

This sequence joins TRBV20-1 and TRBJ2-3; D is ambiguous. The CDR3 has 11 residues. CDR1 DFQATT and CDR2 SNEGSKA come from the germline V gene (reference sequence). V lost 0 bases to trimming and J lost 11 bases, with 9 bases between them. The CDR3 DNA sequence: TGCAGTGCTAGAGATGAAAAACGGCAGTATTTT. Translation: CSARDEKRQYF.

CDR3 DNA sequence: TGTGCCAGCAGCCCAGAACCGGGACAGAACACTGAAGCTTTCTTT. It specifies CASSPEPGQNTEAFF. The chain recombines TRBV4-2 with TRBJ1-1, with a possible D match to TRBD1 (6 bases). Looked up from germline, CDR1 is LGHNA and CDR2 is YNFKEQ. This CDR3 spans 15 amino acids. V was pared by 4 bases and J by 1 base, with 13 bases between.

V is TRBV6-1 and J is TRBJ2-1; possibly TRBD2 for D (6 bases). The germline gives CDR1 MNHNS, CDR2 SASEGT. The CDR3 contains 15 residues. V shed 4 bases and J shed 7 bases, with 17 bases lying between them. CDR3 in amino acids: CASSGGAGQSNEQFF. DNA of the CDR3: TGTGCCAGCAGTGGGGGAGCGGGCCAGAGTAATGAGCAGTTCTTC.

The chain has TRBV19 and TRBJ1-1; maybe TRBD1 (5 bases). V was clipped by 5 bases and J by 11 bases, with 21 bases between them. Per the germline V gene, CDR1 is LNHDA and CDR2 is SQIVND (reference sequence). The CDR3 is 14 amino acids. The CDR3 DNA is TGTGCCAGTAGTGCCCCCGGTATGTCCGAGGGGGCTTTCTTT. Its translation: CASSAPGMSEGAFF.

V gene TRBV6-1 combines with J gene TRBJ2-5, with 7 positions matching TRBD1. The J segment lost 5 bases and the V segment lost 7 bases, leaving 7 bases of the junction unmatched. Germline CDR1 and CDR2: MNHNS and SASEGT. The CDR3 has 13 residues. The CDR3 loop reads CASTNRGRETQYF. For the CDR3, the DNA is TGTGCCAGCACCAACAGGGGCAGGGAGACCCAGTACTTC.

This chain joins TRBV5-6 and TRBJ2-1, with D perhaps being TRBD1 or TRBD2 (6 bases each). The germline V gene encodes CDR1 SGHDT and CDR2 YYEEEE. This CDR3 comprises 14 residues. V was trimmed by 3 bases and J by 7 bases, leaving 14 bases between them. In DNA, the CDR3 is TGTGCCAGCAGCTCCCCAGGAGGGGGGAATGAGCAGTTCTTC. Residues: CASSSPGGGNEQFF.

The rearrangement joins TRBV7-3 to TRBJ2-5; D might be TRBD2 (6 bases). Trimming shortened V by 5 bases and J by 6 bases, and 13 bases separated the two germline ends. Per the germline V gene, CDR1 is SGHTA and CDR2 is FQGTGA. The CDR3 extends over 13 amino acids. This CDR3 is CASSQGGIQTQYF. CDR3 sequence (DNA): TGTGCCAGCAGCCAAGGAGGGATACAGACCCAGTACTTC. The whole variable domain, filled in from reference TRBV7-3 and TRBJ2-5, reads GAGVSQTPSNKVTEKGKYVELRCDPISGHTALYWYRQSLGQGPEFLIYFQGTGAADDSGLPNDRFFAVRPEGSVSTLKIQRTERGDSAVYLCASSQGGIQTQYFGPGTRLLVL.